The next 23 T cell receptor beta chains were all read from a single sample in a study of cytomegalovirus exposure and HLA in healthy donors. The primer mix had 60 Vbeta and 13 Jbeta primers. Sequenced by immunoSEQ multiplex PCR; TCRdb stores in-frame clones only, minus some. Of about 180,000 clones listed, around four fifths are singletons. The sample consisted of PBMCs. These receptors were collected from a woman younger than 45 in good health and CMV-seropositive.

The chain uses TRBV4-1 and TRBJ2-2; D not certain. CDR3 length: 13 residues. Trimming cost V 4 bases and J 1 base, with 4 bases left between them. CDR1 and CDR2 from the germline V gene are MGHRA and YSYEKL. The chain's CDR3 is CASSRQNTGELFF. The CDR3 bases are TGCGCCAGCAGCCGGCAGAACACCGGGGAGCTGTTTTTT.

The gene calls are TRBV19 and TRBJ1-1; 9 nucleotides match TRBD1. CDR1 and CDR2 (germline): LNHDA, SQIVND (reference sequence). V lost 2 bases to trimming and J lost 2 bases; unmatched junction nucleotides: 6. The CDR3 is made up of 16 amino acids. CDR3 amino acids: CASSINTGQGNTEAFF. CDR3 sequence (DNA): TGTGCCAGTAGTATAAATACGGGACAGGGTAACACTGAAGCTTTCTTT. The full variable domain, completed using reference TRBV19 and TRBJ1-1, is DGGITQSPKYLFRKEGQNVTLSCEQNLNHDAMYWYRQDPGQGLRLIYYSQIVNDFQKGDIAEGYSVSREKKESFPLTVTSAQKNPTAFYLCASSINTGQGNTEAFFGQGTRLTVV.

The rearrangement uses TRBV5-1 and TRBJ2-5; 11 nucleotides align to TRBD2. The V gene end was trimmed by 3 bases and the J gene end by 5 bases; junction bases not matched to a gene: 9. Germline CDR1 SGHRS, CDR2 YFSETQ. This CDR3 is built from 16 residues. CDR3 coding DNA: TGCGCCAGCAGCTCCACAATCGGGACTAGCGGTGAGACCCAGTACTTC. Protein: CASSSTIGTSGETQYF. Full variable domain (missing parts from reference TRBV5-1 and TRBJ2-5): KAGVTQTPRYLIKTRGQQVTLSCSPISGHRSVSWYQQTPGQGLQFLFEYFSETQRNKGNFPGRFSGRQFSNSRSEMNVSTLELGDSALYLCASSSTIGTSGETQYFGPGTRLLVL.

V gene TRBV27 combines with J gene TRBJ1-2; 10 bases line up with TRBD1. This CDR3 is 16 amino acids long. Unmatched junction bases numbered 9, after V lost 4 bases and J lost 4 bases. CDR1 MNHEY and CDR2 SMNVEV come from the germline V gene (reference sequence). The CDR3 loop is CASSSHRQGAGYGYTF. DNA of the CDR3: TGTGCCAGCAGTTCTCACCGACAGGGGGCGGGCTATGGCTACACCTTC.

The chain carries TRBV5-1 and TRBJ2-5, with D maybe TRBD2 (5 bases). The V gene lost 4 bases and the J gene lost 2 bases, with 6 bases spanning the gap. The CDR3 is 12 residues long. Germline V gives CDR1 SGHRS, CDR2 YFSETQ. In nucleotides, the CDR3 is TGCGCCAGCAGCCCGGGGCAAGAGACCCAGTACTTC. It encodes CASSPGQETQYF. Full variable domain (outside the CDR3, taken from reference TRBV5-1 and TRBJ2-5): KAGVTQTPRYLIKTRGQQVTLSCSPISGHRSVSWYQQTPGQGLQFLFEYFSETQRNKGNFPGRFSGRQFSNSRSEMNVSTLELGDSALYLCASSPGQETQYFGPGTRLLVL.

V is TRBV4-3 and J is TRBJ1-3; D is unclear. V shed 0 bases and J shed 7 bases, with 10 bases lying between them. The CDR3 loop spans 14 amino acids. CDR1 is LGHNA and CDR2 is YSLEER in the germline V gene. This CDR3 reads CASSQDYGSNTIYF. CDR3 DNA: TGCGCCAGCAGCCAAGATTACGGGAGCAACACCATATATTTT.

This sequence joins TRBV6-5 and TRBJ2-1, with D perhaps TRBD1 (6 bases). Deletions cut 6 bases from V and 16 bases from J, with 22 bases between. This CDR3 comprises 13 residues. From germline, CDR1 is MNHEY and CDR2 SVGAGI. The CDR3 loop is CASRRNRVDDFFF. The CDR3 bases are TGTGCCAGCAGGAGGAACAGGGTAGATGATTTTTTCTTC.

The chain joins TRBV11-3 to TRBJ1-1; D call uncertain. The CDR3 runs 13 residues. Germline CDR1 SGHNT, CDR2 YENEEA. Trimming removed 5 bases at V and 3 bases at J, with 10 bases between. CDR3 sequence reads: CASSRLPDTEAFF. CDR3 sequence (DNA): TGTGCCAGCAGCCGTCTACCGGACACTGAAGCTTTCTTT.

The chain has TRBV9 and TRBJ1-1, with 7 bases aligning to TRBD1. The CDR3 is 18 residues long. Losses at the gene ends were 0 bases for V and 2 bases for J; bases not matched to a gene: 13. The V gene's germline CDR1 is SGDLS and CDR2 YYNGEE. The CDR3 is CASSVGRATGPLNTEAFF. CDR3 sequence (DNA): TGTGCCAGCAGCGTAGGGAGGGCGACAGGGCCCCTCAACACTGAAGCTTTCTTT.

This clone has a single count. V is TRBV25-1 and J is TRBJ1-2; weak D call: TRBD1 (5 bases). The CDR3 is made up of 14 amino acids. Germline-derived CDR1 and CDR2 are MGHDK and SYGVNS. V was cut by 1 base and J by 8 bases, with 14 bases left in between. CDR3: CASSEFGREKGYTF. The CDR3 region has the DNA TGTGCCAGCAGTGAATTTGGCAGGGAAAAGGGCTACACCTTC.

The rearrangement links TRBV30 to TRBJ1-2; no definite D call. This CDR3 contains 15 residues. In germline, CDR1 is GTSNPN, CDR2 SVGIG (reference sequence). V was clipped by 2 bases and J by 0 bases, with 13 bases between them. The chain's CDR3 is CAWSRPPPANYGYTF. CDR3 nucleotide sequence: TGTGCCTGGAGTCGTCCTCCCCCAGCTAACTATGGCTACACCTTC.

CDR3 region: CASSVQQGDTQPQHF. CDR3 bases: TGTGCCAGCAGCGTACAACAGGGGGATACGCAGCCCCAGCATTTT. This sequence joins TRBV9 and TRBJ1-5; 8 bases agree with TRBD1. Unmatched junction bases numbered 7, after V lost 1 base and J lost 7 bases. This CDR3 contains 15 residues. Germline lookup yields CDR1 SGDLS and CDR2 YYNGEE.

This rearrangement joins TRBV19 to TRBJ2-6; tentative D call: TRBD2 (6 bases). This CDR3 is built from 20 residues. V was shortened by 4 bases and J by 7 bases, with 29 bases between the two germline ends. The germline V gene encodes CDR1 LNHDA and CDR2 SQIVND (reference sequence). CDR3 loop: CASSTDRYSTLGGLANVLTF. The CDR3 DNA sequence: TGTGCCAGTAGTACTGACCGATACTCCACTCTGGGGGGTCTTGCCAACGTCCTGACTTTC.

This clone was seen just once. This chain uses TRBV12-5 with TRBJ1-5; D uncertain. The CDR3 contains 10 residues. Germline V CDR1 and CDR2: LGHNT, FRNRAP. V was trimmed by 3 bases and J by 10 bases, leaving 4 bases between them. In DNA form, the CDR3 reads TGTGCTAGTGGTTTCAGACCCCAGCATTTT. Its translation is CASGFRPQHF.

The chain joins TRBV11-2 to TRBJ2-1, with D uncertain. The V end was cut by 2 bases, the J end by 4 bases, with 18 bases between. Germline assignment: CDR1 SGHAT and CDR2 FQNNGV. The CDR3 is 17 amino acids. CDR3 residues: CASSLNTDPGGYNEQFF. The CDR3 DNA is TGTGCCAGCAGCTTAAACACCGACCCAGGTGGATACAATGAGCAGTTCTTC.

The V and J genes are TRBV28 and TRBJ2-7; D perhaps matches TRBD2 (6 bases). This CDR3 region has 13 residues. Germline loops: CDR1 MDHEN, CDR2 SYDVKM. V lost 6 bases, J lost 4 bases, and 13 bases lay in between. For the CDR3, the DNA is TGTGCCAGCAGCCTAGCGCCCCGGTACGAGCAGTACTTC. It codes for CASSLAPRYEQYF.

The CDR3 here is CATSRDPPGTAGEQYF. The CDR3, as DNA: TGTGCCACCAGCAGAGATCCCCCCGGGACGGCGGGGGAGCAGTACTTC. This rearrangement joins TRBV15 to TRBJ2-7; D is possibly TRBD2 (6 bases). The CDR3 covers 16 residues. Trimming took off 0 bases at V and 7 bases at J, with 19 bases between the two ends. Germline V gene sequence: CDR1 LNHNV, CDR2 YYDKDF (reference sequence).

V usage is TRBV11-3 and J usage is TRBJ1-1; 9 nucleotides agree with TRBD1. V trimming: 1 base; J trimming: 10 bases; junction bases outside the gene matches: 7. This CDR3 is 14 amino acids long. Germline lookup yields CDR1 SGHNT and CDR2 YENEEA. The CDR3 nucleotides are TGTGCCAGCAGCTTAGGACAGGGGGTTTCTGGAGCTTTCTTT. Translation gives CASSLGQGVSGAFF.

This sequence joins TRBV4-1 and TRBJ1-2; tentatively, D is TRBD1 (6 bases). This CDR3 has 15 residues. V was cut by 0 bases and J by 4 bases, with 12 bases left in between. Germline CDR1 reads MGHRA; CDR2 reads YSYEKL. The CDR3 sequence is CASSQDYGQLYGYTF. CDR3 nucleotide sequence: TGCGCCAGCAGCCAAGATTACGGACAGCTCTATGGCTACACCTTC.

Comments on this clone: This same CDR3 is encoded by further DNA sequences in the sample. The gene calls are TRBV30 and TRBJ1-3; tentative D call: TRBD1 (5 bases). Deletions cut 0 bases from V and 0 bases from J, with 6 bases between. The CDR3 totals 14 residues. Germline V CDR1 and CDR2: GTSNPN, SVGIG (reference sequence). CDR3 protein: CAWSVRGSGNTIYF. CDR3 nucleotide sequence: TGTGCCTGGAGTGTTAGGGGCTCTGGAAACACCATATATTTT.

The chain links TRBV27 to TRBJ2-7; D is unclear. CDR1 is MNHEY, CDR2 SMNVEV, per germline (reference sequence). The ends were cut back, 3 bases at V and 6 bases at J, with 12 bases in the middle. The CDR3 is 13 residues long. The CDR3 region has the DNA TGTGCCAGCAGTTTGGCCCCGGCTAGCGAGCAGTACTTC. Its protein product is CASSLAPASEQYF.

The chain is built from TRBV7-7 and TRBJ2-3; no reliable D call. Trimming took off 1 base at V and 3 bases at J, with 5 bases between the two ends. CDR1 and CDR2 from the germline V gene are SSHAT and FNYEAQ (reference sequence). The CDR3 contains 13 residues. The CDR3 here is CASSLGRTDTQYF. In DNA form, the CDR3 reads TGTGCCAGCAGCTTAGGGCGGACAGATACGCAGTATTTT.

The V and J genes are TRBV6-1 and TRBJ2-3, with 7 bases fitting TRBD1. V lost 8 bases, J lost 0 bases, and 8 bases stayed unmatched. The germline V gene has CDR1 MNHNS and CDR2 SASEGT. This CDR3 region has 15 residues. CDR3 loop: CASLSGTVSTDTQYF. For the CDR3, the DNA is TGTGCCAGCCTCTCGGGGACAGTTAGCACAGATACGCAGTATTTT.